This T cell receptor beta chain is drawn from a study of identical twins. TCRdb independently ran MiXCR on the 5' RACE reads; one entry per CDR3 protein. Among a few hundred thousand distinct CDR3 sequences listed, roughly a tenth were seen once. There are many counts of this clonotype. Germline CDR1 DFQATT, CDR2 SNEGSKA (reference sequence). J lost 3 bases, V lost 6 bases, and 7 bases had no gene match. The CDR3 loop spans 14 amino acids. The J gene is TRBJ2-1, the V gene TRBV20-1, with 8 nucleotides matching TRBD2. This clonotype was sampled from a man aged 45-65 years in good health. The sample taken for sequencing was memory T cells sorted from blood. The CDR3 DNA sequence: TGCAGTGCATTAGCGGGAAGTCGCTACAATGAGCAGTTCTTC. Protein sequence: CSALAGSRYNEQFF.